These 24 T cell receptor beta chains came from one sample sequenced in a study of blood T cell repertoires in COVID-19. Method: immunoSEQ multiplex PCR; TCRdb's copy keeps in-frame clones and lacks some. The table records approximately 250,000 clones, about nine tenths of them present only once. Sequencing was done on a sample of peripheral blood. These TCRs come from a man between 35 and 55 years old with active or convalescent COVID-19.

The chain uses TRBV6-5 and TRBJ2-7; D may be TRBD1 (6 bases). V gave up 8 bases and J gave up 6 bases, with 17 bases separating them. The CDR3 sequence is 13 residues long. Looked up from germline, CDR1 is MNHEY and CDR2 is SVGAGI. CDR3 residues: CASGRDTVSEQYF. In DNA form, the CDR3 reads TGTGCCAGCGGACGGGACACCGTCTCCGAGCAGTACTTC.

J is TRBJ2-5 and V is TRBV4-2, with 11 positions matching TRBD2. Germline V CDR1 and CDR2: LGHNA, YNFKEQ. This CDR3 is built from 18 residues. V was clipped by 0 bases and J by 4 bases; unmatched bases: 10. This chain's CDR3 is CASSQEDTTSGSRETQYF. In DNA, the CDR3 is TGTGCCAGCAGCCAAGAAGATACCACTAGCGGGAGTCGAGAGACCCAGTACTTC.

This rearrangement joins TRBV4-2 to TRBJ1-2, with TRBD1 matching over 11 bases. The J segment lost 4 bases and the V segment lost 2 bases, leaving 12 bases of the junction unmatched. The germline V gene encodes CDR1 LGHNA and CDR2 YNFKEQ. CDR3 length: 18 residues. The CDR3 nucleotides are TGTGCCAGCAGCCAATTGACCCGGCGGGACAGGGGGATCTATGGCTACACCTTC. The encoded protein is CASSQLTRRDRGIYGYTF.

The J gene is TRBJ1-1, the V gene TRBV12-3 or TRBV12-4; D ambiguous. The CDR3 extends over 12 amino acids. Deletions cut 3 bases from V and 5 bases from J, with 7 bases between. The CDR3 DNA reads TGTGCCAGCAGTTTTACGCAGACTGAAGCTTTCTTT. This codes for CASSFTQTEAFF.

This chain joins TRBV7-3 and TRBJ2-5, with 7 bases lining up with TRBD2. This CDR3 has 13 residues. Germline V gives CDR1 SGHTA, CDR2 FQGTGA. The V gene end was trimmed by 5 bases and the J gene end by 13 bases; junction bases not matched to a gene: 13. DNA for the CDR3: TGTGCCAGCAGCCCTCTCGGACTAGAGGCCCTGTACTTC. Its protein product is CASSPLGLEALYF.

CDR3 nucleotides: TGTGCCAGCAGCTTCTCACAGGGGGCGAGCACTGAAGCTTTCTTT. Translating gives CASSFSQGASTEAFF. The chain uses TRBV7-9 and TRBJ1-1, with 9 bases lining up with TRBD1. This CDR3 has 15 amino acids. Germline V gene sequence: CDR1 SEHNR, CDR2 FQNEAQ (reference sequence). J was trimmed by 4 bases and V by 3 bases; bases with no gene match: 6.

A single count supports this clone. In DNA form, the CDR3 reads TGTGCCAGCAGCCGGGGGCTAGCGGGAGGAGAGACCCAGTACTTC. This codes for CASSRGLAGGETQYF. The chain couples TRBV25-1 to TRBJ2-5, with TRBD2 identical over 11 bases. The CDR3 extends over 15 amino acids. The germline V gene encodes CDR1 MGHDK and CDR2 SYGVNS. With V trimmed by 6 bases and J by 4 bases, 7 bases remained unmatched.

This clone was seen only once. This chain joins TRBV27 and TRBJ2-7; maybe TRBD2 (6 bases). The CDR3 contains 14 residues. The V end was cut by 3 bases, the J end by 0 bases, with 9 bases between. Per germline, CDR1 MNHEY and CDR2 SMNVEV (reference sequence). CDR3 DNA: TGTGCCAGCAGTTTCGGCGGGACCTCCTACGAGCAGTACTTC. Encoded protein: CASSFGGTSYEQYF.

CDR3 in amino acids: CASSIGRDGYTF. The DNA for the CDR3 is TGTGCCAGTAGTATAGGTCGAGATGGCTACACCTTC. The chain recombines TRBV19 with TRBJ1-2; D is uncertain. V dropped 1 base and J dropped 6 bases, with 6 bases sitting between them. The CDR3 is made up of 12 amino acids. Germline V CDR1 and CDR2: LNHDA, SQIVND (reference sequence). The whole variable domain, filled in from reference TRBV19 and TRBJ1-2, reads DGGITQSPKYLFRKEGQNVTLSCEQNLNHDAMYWYRQDPGQGLRLIYYSQIVNDFQKGDIAEGYSVSREKKESFPLTVTSAQKNPTAFYLCASSIGRDGYTFGSGTRLTVV.

CDR3 residues: CASSFGTGRSVSGNTIYF. For the CDR3, the DNA is TGTGCCAGCAGCTTTGGGACAGGTCGGTCTGTCTCTGGAAACACCATATATTTT. The chain recombines TRBV7-9 with TRBJ1-3; 8 bases match TRBD1. J was trimmed by 0 bases and V by 3 bases; bases with no gene match: 10. The CDR3 sequence is 18 residues long. The germline V gene has CDR1 SEHNR and CDR2 FQNEAQ (reference sequence).

The rearrangement joins TRBV19 to TRBJ1-5, with D possibly matching TRBD1 (6 bases). This CDR3 contains 16 residues. Deletions cut 0 bases from V and 4 bases from J, with 13 bases between. Germline V lookup: CDR1 LNHDA, CDR2 SQIVND (reference sequence). The CDR3 loop is CASSIDWGGRNQPQHF. CDR3 sequence (DNA): TGTGCCAGTAGTATAGATTGGGGGGGCAGGAATCAGCCCCAGCATTTT. The entire variable domain, with the rest obtained from reference TRBV19 and TRBJ1-5, is as follows: DGGITQSPKYLFRKEGQNVTLSCEQNLNHDAMYWYRQDPGQGLRLIYYSQIVNDFQKGDIAEGYSVSREKKESFPLTVTSAQKNPTAFYLCASSIDWGGRNQPQHFGDGTRLSIL.

The chain has TRBV7-9 and TRBJ1-1; a weak D match, TRBD1 (5 bases). Germline V gives CDR1 SEHNR, CDR2 FQNEAQ (reference sequence). V lost 5 bases and J lost 6, with 16 bases in between. The length of the CDR3 is 14 residues. The CDR3 DNA sequence: TGTGCCAGCAGCCCGACAGTTCCCAGGCCTGAAGCTTTCTTT. Translation: CASSPTVPRPEAFF.

The chain couples TRBV9 to TRBJ2-6; D is perhaps TRBD1 (6 bases). V shed 0 bases and J shed 1 base, with 8 bases lying between them. Germline V gene lookup returns CDR1 SGDLS and CDR2 YYNGEE. CDR3 length: 16 amino acids. The CDR3 spells CASSVGDRSGANVLTF. CDR3 DNA sequence: TGTGCCAGCAGCGTAGGCGACAGGTCTGGGGCCAACGTCCTGACTTTC.

As concerns this clone: The sample holds other DNA sequences that translate to the same CDR3. The chain joins TRBV7-9 to TRBJ2-7; unclear D gene. CDR3 length: 11 residues. V was pared by 5 bases and J by 1 base, with 3 bases between. Germline lookup yields CDR1 SEHNR and CDR2 FQNEAQ (reference sequence). In DNA form, the CDR3 reads TGTGCCAGCAGCCCTTCCTACGAGCAGTACTTC. The encoded protein is CASSPSYEQYF.

The rearrangement uses TRBV5-1 and TRBJ1-4; 7 nucleotides align to TRBD1. Germline V gene data show CDR1 as SGHRS and CDR2 as YFSETQ. The CDR3 extends over 16 amino acids. V shed 2 bases and J 6 bases; nucleotides not matched to a gene: 10. Here the CDR3 DNA reads TGCGCCAGCAGCTTAATAACAGGGGCGAACGATGAAAAACTGTTTTTT. Its translation is CASSLITGANDEKLFF.

Comments on this clone: This specimen includes other DNA sequences encoding the same CDR3. The rearrangement joins TRBV19 to TRBJ1-5; the match to TRBD1 covers 7 bases. V was clipped by 1 base and J by 7 bases; unmatched bases: 4. Germline V gene data show CDR1 as LNHDA and CDR2 as SQIVND (reference sequence). This CDR3 is built from 14 residues. The CDR3 region has the DNA TGTGCCAGTAGTATAGGGACAGGCGAGCAGCCCCAGCATTTT. Amino acid sequence: CASSIGTGEQPQHF.

The chain uses TRBV21-1 and TRBJ2-5; the D call TRBD1 from the table was never checked on the DNA. TRBV21-1 is a pseudogene segment. This CDR3 region has 16 residues. The CDR3 reads CASSKGQGRVQETQYF. In DNA, the CDR3 is TGTGCCAGCAGCAAAGGTCAGGGTCGGGTTCAAGAGACCCAGTACTTC.

The chain carries TRBV9 and TRBJ1-4; D is uncertain. V shed 2 bases and J shed 0 bases, with 14 bases lying between them. Per germline, CDR1 SGDLS and CDR2 YYNGEE. The CDR3 is made up of 17 amino acids. CDR3 sequence: CASSVGGSPTTNEKLFF. The CDR3 DNA follows: TGTGCCAGCAGCGTGGGAGGGTCCCCTACAACTAATGAAAAACTGTTTTTT.

CDR3 DNA: TGCAGCGTTGAACCCAGGACAGGGTTAGGTGAAAAACTGTTTTTT. This gives the protein CSVEPRTGLGEKLFF. The chain is built from TRBV29-1 and TRBJ1-4; TRBD1 agrees at 8 bases. Germline CDR1 is SQVTM and CDR2 is ANQGSEA. CDR3 length equals 15 residues. The ends lost 2 bases at V and 7 bases at J; junction bases unmatched: 9.

This clone was seen a single time. The chain is built from TRBV3-1 (or the pseudogene TRBV3-2) and TRBJ1-5, with 7 bases identical to TRBD1. Losses at the gene ends were 1 base for V and 11 bases for J; bases not matched to a gene: 5. CDR1 is LGHDT, CDR2 YNNKEL, per germline (reference sequence). The CDR3 covers 13 residues. CDR3 DNA: TGTGCCAGCAGCCAAGGGGCTGACAGGGCCCAGCATTTT. Amino acids: CASSQGADRAQHF.

This clone was detected only a few times. The V call is TRBV6-4, the J call TRBJ2-1; 7 bases line up with TRBD2. The CDR3 is 13 residues long. The germline CDR1 and CDR2 sequences are MRHNA and SNTAGT. V lost 7 bases to trimming and J lost 10 bases; unmatched junction nucleotides: 10. The CDR3 DNA follows: TGTGCCAGCAAAGCGGGGCCCGGGGCGGAGCAGTTCTTC. As protein: CASKAGPGAEQFF.

The V and J genes are TRBV13 and TRBJ2-4, with a possible D match to TRBD1 (6 bases). In germline, CDR1 is PRHDT, CDR2 FYEKMQ (reference sequence). Between the trimmed V and J ends, which lost 2 bases and 6 bases, there was a span of 11 bases. CDR3 length: 14 amino acids. The CDR3 loop reads CASSLRQGRNIQYF. In nucleotides, the CDR3 is TGTGCCAGCAGCTTAAGGCAGGGGAGAAACATTCAGTACTTC.

The chain uses TRBV11-2 and TRBJ1-2; 7 bases align to TRBD1. Germline values: CDR1 SGHAT, CDR2 FQNNGV. V was clipped by 3 bases and J by 4 bases; unmatched bases: 8. CDR3 size: 15 residues. CDR3 residues: CASSLTGTDFYGYTF. The CDR3 DNA follows: TGTGCCAGCAGCTTGACCGGGACAGACTTCTATGGCTACACCTTC.

V gene TRBV19 combines with J gene TRBJ2-2, with D possibly TRBD2 on 6 matching bases. Per germline, CDR1 LNHDA and CDR2 SQIVND (reference sequence). CDR3 length: 12 residues. Trimming cost V 9 bases and J 5 bases, with 10 bases left between them. The CDR3 nucleotides read TGTGCCAGCCTCCGGGGGACCGGGGAGCTGTTTTTT. This codes for CASLRGTGELFF.